These 20 T cell receptor beta chains were all obtained from the same sample, sequenced in a study of technical replicates of blood from a few donors. Assay used: immunoSEQ multiplex PCR; TCRdb lists only in-frame clones, some missing. The sample yields approximately 81,000 clones, roughly 96% seen once. Sequenced: T cells isolated from PBMCs. These receptors came from a human donor in good health.

This chain uses TRBV7-9 with TRBJ2-3; unclear D gene. Trimming took off 5 bases at V and 4 bases at J, with 13 bases between the two ends. Germline V gene sequence: CDR1 SEHNR, CDR2 FQNEAQ (reference sequence). The CDR3 totals 14 residues. The CDR3 DNA is TGTGCCAGCAGCCGCGGTTTAGCTTCAGATACGCAGTATTTT. Translated: CASSRGLASDTQYF.

In this sample, this clone turned up once. J is TRBJ1-2 and V is TRBV14; no definite D call. The germline CDR1 and CDR2 sequences are SGHDN and FVKESK. This CDR3 region has 20 residues. V dropped 0 bases and J dropped 4 bases, with 27 bases sitting between them. The CDR3 nucleotides are TGTGCCAGCAGCCAAGATCGGAGGCGGGGAGGCATACCCCTAGTCTATGGCTACACCTTC. Translating it yields CASSQDRRRGGIPLVYGYTF.

The chain joins TRBV11-3 to TRBJ2-7; D not certain. Trimming left V 1 base short and J 0 bases short, with 7 bases between. CDR3 size: 14 residues. Per germline, CDR1 SGHNT and CDR2 YENEEA. The CDR3 is CASSLALSSYEQYF. CDR3 nucleotide sequence: TGTGCCAGCAGCTTAGCATTGAGCTCCTACGAGCAGTACTTC.

V gene TRBV9 combines with J gene TRBJ1-6; 7 nucleotides line up with TRBD1. The length of the CDR3 is 15 residues. After removal of 3 bases from V and 4 bases from J, the junction contained 4 bases not matched to a gene. Germline-derived CDR1 and CDR2 are SGDLS and YYNGEE. CDR3 sequence: CASSAEQGYNSPLHF. The CDR3 DNA reads as TGTGCCAGCAGCGCCGAACAGGGGTATAATTCACCCCTCCACTTT.

The rearrangement links TRBV9 to TRBJ1-6; TRBD1 is a possible D gene (5 bases). This CDR3 contains 13 residues. V dropped 4 bases and J dropped 9 bases, with 11 bases sitting between them. The germline V gene has CDR1 SGDLS and CDR2 YYNGEE. Here the CDR3 DNA reads TGTGCCAGCAGCCCGGAGGGGCGTTCACCCCTCCACTTT. This encodes CASSPEGRSPLHF.

The rearrangement joins TRBV2 to TRBJ2-3, with TRBD2 as a possible D gene (6 bases). Between the trimmed V and J ends, which lost 7 bases and 0 bases, there was a span of 14 bases. CDR3 length: 15 amino acids. In germline, CDR1 is SNHLY, CDR2 FYNNEI. The CDR3 loop reads CASTSPGLSTDTQYF. As DNA, the CDR3 is TGTGCCAGCACCTCACCGGGACTGAGCACAGATACGCAGTATTTT.

The rearrangement joins TRBV18 to TRBJ2-5; no clear D gene. CDR1 is KGHSH, CDR2 LQKENI, per germline. The CDR3 sequence is 13 residues long. V lost 0 bases and J 7 bases, leaving 9 bases between the germline ends. The CDR3 sequence: CASSPPPPMTQYF. CDR3 sequence (DNA): TGTGCCAGCTCACCACCCCCCCCCATGACCCAGTACTTC.

This clone appeared a single time. The genes are TRBV5-6 and TRBJ2-3; maybe TRBD2 (6 bases). CDR1 is SGHDT, CDR2 YYEEEE, per germline. This CDR3 region has 16 residues. V lost 4 bases, J lost 0 bases, and 15 bases lay in between. CDR3 sequence reads: CASSPPASASTDTQYF. CDR3 nucleotide sequence: TGTGCCAGCAGCCCCCCGGCTAGCGCAAGCACAGATACGCAGTATTTT.

The J gene is TRBJ2-5, the V gene TRBV7-9; 8 nucleotides align to TRBD1. CDR1 is SEHNR and CDR2 is FQNEAQ in the germline V gene (reference sequence). V dropped 4 bases and J dropped 5; count of bases not matched to a gene: 6. There are 14 residues in the CDR3. The CDR3 DNA reads as TGTGCCAGCAGCTCCTCAGGGGGCAGGGAGACCCAGTACTTC. This gives the protein CASSSSGGRETQYF.

The genes are TRBV9 and TRBJ2-1; TRBD1 matches 10 bases. Germline loops: CDR1 SGDLS, CDR2 YYNGEE. The length of the CDR3 is 14 residues. Germline trimming cut 4 bases from V and 8 bases from J; bases unmatched to any gene: 6. The CDR3 is CASSTGQGYDEQFF. The DNA of the CDR3 is TGTGCCAGCAGCACGGGACAGGGGTACGATGAGCAGTTCTTC.

V usage is TRBV5-6 and J usage is TRBJ2-1; D remains ambiguous. The CDR3 extends over 15 amino acids. V lost 0 bases to trimming and J lost 2 bases, with 9 bases between them. The V gene's germline CDR1 is SGHDT and CDR2 YYEEEE. CDR3 residues: CASSLAGFTYNEQFF. Here the CDR3 DNA reads TGTGCCAGCAGCTTGGCAGGATTTACCTACAATGAGCAGTTCTTC.

The V gene is TRBV5-4, the J gene TRBJ2-3; 8 bases align to TRBD2. Per the germline V gene, CDR1 is SGHNT and CDR2 is YYREEE (reference sequence). The CDR3 covers 15 residues. V trimming: 7 bases; J trimming: 4 bases; junction bases outside the gene matches: 11. CDR3 nucleotides: TGTGCCAGCGGTTACCCTGCGGGGGGCGCAGATACGCAGTATTTT. Amino acids: CASGYPAGGADTQYF.

The rearrangement joins TRBV7-9 to TRBJ1-1; D is unresolved. Germline CDR1 is SEHNR and CDR2 is FQNEAQ (reference sequence). The CDR3 is 13 amino acids. With 5 bases removed from V and 3 bases from J, the gap between germline ends came to 10 bases. As DNA, the CDR3 is TGTGCCAGCAGCCGACAAGGCGACACTGAAGCTTTCTTT. Protein: CASSRQGDTEAFF.

The chain joins TRBV28 to TRBJ2-3; tentative D call: TRBD2 (5 bases). Trimming took off 2 bases at V and 5 bases at J, with 8 bases between the two ends. This CDR3 spans 13 amino acids. The germline gives CDR1 MDHEN, CDR2 SYDVKM. The CDR3 sequence is CASSLVGKDTQYF. The CDR3 DNA is TGTGCCAGCAGTTTAGTCGGGAAAGATACGCAGTATTTT.

The J gene is TRBJ2-2, the V gene TRBV27, with 8 positions matching TRBD2. The V segment lost 9 bases and the J segment 4 bases; nucleotides outside the gene matches: 10. This CDR3 has 15 residues. CDR1 and CDR2 from the germline V gene are MNHEY and SMNVEV (reference sequence). The CDR3 sequence is CASHPGGAGTGELFF. The CDR3 DNA follows: TGTGCCAGTCACCCCGGGGGGGCGGGCACCGGGGAGCTGTTTTTT.

The chain couples TRBV6-1 to TRBJ1-2; perhaps TRBD1 as D (5 bases). Trimming cost V 4 bases and J 8 bases, with 14 bases left between them. CDR1 and CDR2 (germline): MNHNS, SASEGT. The CDR3 has 13 amino acids. This CDR3 is CASSGAGLPGYTF. In nucleotides, the CDR3 is TGTGCCAGCAGTGGGGCGGGGCTCCCGGGCTACACCTTC.

This clone was seen only once. The V and J genes are TRBV4-2 and TRBJ1-5; 8 bases match TRBD1. V was pared by 0 bases and J by 6 bases, with 1 base of the junction left unmatched. Germline V gene sequence: CDR1 LGHNA, CDR2 YNFKEQ. The CDR3 is 14 amino acids. CDR3 DNA: TGTGCCAGCAGCCAAGAGGACAGGGCTCAGCCCCAGCATTTT. Amino acids: CASSQEDRAQPQHF.

The count of this clone is one. The rearrangement joins TRBV7-3 to TRBJ2-1; TRBD1 matches at 10 bases. J gave up 1 base and V 5 bases, and 5 bases lay outside the gene matches. Germline assignment: CDR1 SGHTA and CDR2 FQGTGA. The CDR3 sequence is 16 residues long. CDR3: CASSLRDRGSYNEQFF. The DNA for the CDR3 is TGTGCCAGCAGCCTAAGGGACAGGGGTTCCTACAATGAGCAGTTCTTC.

The V call is TRBV7-3, the J call TRBJ2-1; 10 positions match TRBD2. Germline V gene sequence: CDR1 SGHTA, CDR2 FQGTGA. There are 16 residues in the CDR3. V was pared by 5 bases and J by 6 bases, with 10 bases of the junction left unmatched. The CDR3 nucleotides are TGTGCCAGCAGCCTAAAACTAGCGGGGAACCGCAATGAGCAGTTCTTC. This translates into CASSLKLAGNRNEQFF.

The rearrangement joins TRBV11-3 to TRBJ1-2; D call uncertain. The CDR3 contains 15 residues. Deletions cut 2 bases from V and 7 bases from J, with 17 bases between. Germline values: CDR1 SGHNT, CDR2 YENEEA. This CDR3 is CASSLREGNTGGYTF. The CDR3 bases are TGTGCCAGCAGCTTACGAGAGGGAAATACGGGTGGCTACACCTTC.